A single sample is the source of the 32 T cell receptor delta chains below, sequenced in a study of γδ T cells in repeated Plasmodium falciparum infection. Flow sorting of PBMC yielded separate Vgamma9/Vdelta2+ and Vdelta2-negative gammadelta T cell populations for bulk repertoire analysis. TCRdb reanalysed the multiplex PCR reads with CATT. The sample lists over 45,000 delta-chain clones; 1.5% to 2% were seen once. Sequenced material: gamma-delta T cells from blood. The receptors were sampled from a pool of human donors (malaria-infected and uninfected, not separated).

This clone was counted between two and nine times. A far larger clone is one nucleotide away, so this likely arose from a read error. Other nucleotide sequences in the sample specify the same CDR3. This chain uses TRDV2 with TRDJ1; 8 positions match TRDD3. Looked up from germline, CDR1 is GEAIGNYY and CDR2 is EKD. CDR3 length: 16 amino acids. CDR3 sequence: CACDVLGAPYTDKLIF. CDR3 in DNA: TGTGCCTGTGACGTACTGGGGGCTCCGTACACCGACAAACTCATCTTT.

Turning to this clone: The TCRdb protein comes from a much larger clone and disagrees with this DNA's translation at residue 5, likely due to a read error; the protein given here is derived from the DNA. This chain links TRDV1 with TRDJ1; the match to TRDD3 covers 8 bases. The J gene, absent from TCRdb, was called here by matching the DNA to germline. Germline CDR1 TSWWSYY, CDR2 QGS. The CDR3 extends over 22 amino acids. Trimming cost V 4 bases and J 0 bases; bases outside gene matches: 25. The DNA for the CDR3 is TGTGCTCTTGGGGGACTCGACTACGCCTCGGGGATACTCACACCTTACACCGATAAACTCATCTTT. Translation gives CALGGLDYASGILTPYTDKLIF.

Points on this clone: An end of the junction differs from the germline gene, which may be a read error. The gene calls are TRDV1 and TRDJ1; D perhaps matches TRDD2 (9 bases). Germline CDR1 TSWWSYY, CDR2 QGS. The CDR3 covers 21 residues. CDR3 sequence (DNA): TGTGCTTTTGGGCCATCCTTCCTACGACTGTGGGATACGAGGTCCCCCGATAAACTCATCTTT. Translation gives CAFGPSFLRLWDTRSPDKLIF.

This clone has at least ten counts. TCRdb pairs this DNA with a much larger clone's protein that differs at residue 14, likely a read error; the protein shown was translated from the DNA. The rearrangement uses TRDV1 and TRDJ1; 11 bases are a match to TRDD3. The CDR3 is 20 amino acids. The ends lost 2 bases at V and 3 bases at J; junction bases unmatched: 17. CDR1 and CDR2 (germline): TSWWSYY, QGS. The CDR3 protein is CALGEVTLLYWGICPDKLIF. The CDR3 bases are TGTGCTCTTGGGGAAGTCACCCTTTTGTACTGGGGGATATGCCCCGATAAACTCATCTTT.

Comment on this clone: TCRdb's protein for this DNA is that of a much larger clone and differs from the translation at residue 7, likely a read error; the protein shown is the DNA translation. The V and J genes are TRDV2 and TRDJ1; 7 bases align to TRDD3. Since TCRdb gives no J gene, matching the DNA to germline was used here to assign it. The CDR3 covers 19 residues. Germline CDR1 and CDR2: GEAIGNYY and EKD. V lost 0 bases, J lost 0 bases, and 15 bases stayed unmatched. The CDR3 DNA follows: TGTGCCTGTGACACCGTGAGGGGGATTGGTGAAGCGAACACCGATAAACTCATCTTT. Amino acids: CACDTVRGIGEANTDKLIF.

This clone was counted only a few times. A far larger clone is one base from this, pointing to a likely read error. The sample contains more than one DNA sequence encoding this CDR3. This rearrangement joins TRDV1 to TRDJ1; D is tentatively TRDD2 or TRDD3 (8 bases each). Matching the DNA to germline supplied the J gene, which TCRdb does not give. Per the germline V gene, CDR1 is TSWWSYY and CDR2 is QGS. The CDR3 runs 18 residues. CDR3: CALGELPTQWYWGRKLIF. For the CDR3, the DNA is TGTGCCCTTGGGGAACTTCCTACCCAATGGTACTGGGGGCGAAAACTCATCTTT.

This clone was seen at least ten times. This could be a read error, since a much larger clone is one nucleotide away. Other DNA sequences in the sample encode the same CDR3. This chain connects TRDV1 to TRDJ1; 8 nucleotides agree with TRDD3. The CDR3 is made up of 19 amino acids. The ends lost 1 base at V and 2 bases at J; junction bases unmatched: 15. CDR1 and CDR2 (germline): TSWWSYY, QGS. The CDR3 DNA sequence: TGTGCTCTTGGGGAACATTACGTGTCGGGGGATATTGATACCGATAAACTCATCTTT. It translates to CALGEHYVSGDIDTDKLIF.

This clone was detected a few times. The protein held in TCRdb is that of a much larger clone and does not match this DNA's translation at residue 13, likely because of a read error; the protein shown is translated from the DNA. The chain joins TRDV1 to TRDJ1; D remains ambiguous. Germline V gene sequence: CDR1 TSWWSYY, CDR2 QGS. Trimming stripped 3 bases from V and 3 bases from J, with 23 bases between. The CDR3 is made up of 18 amino acids. CDR3 residues: CALGDQRLSDCNADKLIF. DNA of the CDR3: TGTGCTCTTGGGGACCAAAGACTTTCTGACTGTAACGCCGATAAACTCATCTTT.

There are a few counts of this clone. A far larger clone is off by one base, so a read error is likely. In the same sample, other DNA sequences code for this CDR3. J is TRDJ1 and V is TRDV3; weak D call: TRDD2 (5 bases). TCRdb does not report a J gene; here it was assigned by matching the DNA to germline references. V dropped 2 bases and J dropped 2 bases, with 33 bases sitting between them. The length of the CDR3 is 20 residues. Germline V gene lookup returns CDR1 TVYSNPD and CDR2 GDNSRS (reference sequence). The CDR3 spells CAFVNPFNLPPLLKTDKLIF. CDR3 in DNA: TGTGCCTTTGTAAACCCATTTAACCTACCTCCATTACTGAAAACCGATAAACTCATCTTT.

Details on this clone: Since a far larger clone is one base different, this is likely a read error. Other DNA sequences in the sample encode the same CDR3. The V gene is TRDV1, the J gene TRDJ1, with 13 nucleotides matching TRDD3. TCRdb leaves out the J gene; it was filled in here by matching the DNA to germline. The trim removed 2 bases at V and 10 bases at J, leaving 37 bases unmatched. The CDR3 covers 25 residues. Germline CDR1 is TSWWSYY and CDR2 is QGS. CDR3 sequence reads: CALGEISAPSRAPYWGIRVTIGLIF. The CDR3 nucleotides read TGTGCTCTTGGGGAAATTTCGGCTCCTTCTCGGGCCCCGTACTGGGGGATACGGGTTACAATAGGACTCATCTTT.

Worth noting for this clone: The protein in TCRdb stems from a much larger clone and differs at residue 6 from this DNA's translation, likely a read error; here the protein is translated from the DNA. The chain carries TRDV1 and TRDJ1, with a weak D call TRDD3 (5 bases). V lost 3 bases and J 1 base, leaving 15 bases between the germline ends. Germline V gene sequence: CDR1 TSWWSYY, CDR2 QGS. This CDR3 comprises 16 residues. CDR3 in amino acids: CALGDIRGEVTDKLIF. For the CDR3, the DNA is TGTGCTCTTGGGGACATACGAGGGGAAGTCACCGATAAACTCATCTTT.

The sample holds a few counts of this clone. The J gene is TRDJ1, the V gene TRDV1, with D perhaps TRDD2 (5 bases). TCRdb gives no J gene; it was assigned here by matching the DNA to germline. Germline V gene data show CDR1 as TSWWSYY and CDR2 as QGS. The CDR3 totals 21 residues. Trimming shortened V by 0 bases and J by 7 bases, and 33 bases separated the two germline ends. DNA of the CDR3: TGTGCTCTTGGGGAACTTCCCCTTCGATCCCCGTTAATTGGTCAGTTGGGTAAACTCATCTTT. This codes for CALGELPLRSPLIGQLGKLIF.

This clone was seen many times. The chain uses TRDV2 and TRDJ1; 8 bases agree with TRDD3. This CDR3 comprises 15 residues. V was pared by 5 bases and J by 0 bases, with 7 bases of the junction left unmatched. Germline V gene lookup returns CDR1 GEAIGNYY and CDR2 EKD. The CDR3 DNA is TGTGCCTGTGCGGATACTGGGGGTTACACCGATAAACTCATCTTT. It is translated as CACADTGGYTDKLIF.

There are a few counts of this clone. TCRdb shows a much larger clone's protein in place of this DNA's translation, and the two differ at residue 11, likely through a read error; the protein shown is translated from the DNA. The rearrangement joins TRDV1 to TRDJ1; D might be TRDD3 (5 bases). The J gene, missing from TCRdb, was assigned here through DNA to germline matching. The CDR3 has 16 amino acids. V dropped 6 bases and J dropped 3 bases, with 20 bases sitting between them. Germline V lookup: CDR1 TSWWSYY, CDR2 QGS. The CDR3 coding sequence is TGTGCTCTTGGTGGGATCTGCGAACTTAAAGCCGATAAACTCATCTTT. Protein: CALGGICELKADKLIF.

This clone was picked up a small number of times. A far larger clone is just one base off, so this is likely a read error. Other DNA sequences in the sample encode the same CDR3. Called V gene: TRDV1; the J gene was not called; the D segment call TRDD3 is taken from the table without a DNA check. The V gene's germline CDR1 is TSWWSYY and CDR2 QGS. The CDR3 length is 13 residues. The CDR3 loop is CALGELPGIKLIF. The CDR3 nucleotides are TGTGCTCTTGGGGAACTTCCGGGGATAAAGCTCATCTTT.

This clone was observed a handful of times. The mismatch at residue 8 between this DNA's translation and the TCRdb protein of a much larger clone likely reflects a read error; the protein shown is translated from the DNA. The chain uses TRDV1 and TRDJ1; D uncertain. Germline V gives CDR1 TSWWSYY, CDR2 QGS. The CDR3 runs to 12 residues. V lost 1 base, J lost 6 bases, and 6 bases lay in between. The CDR3 protein is CALGEPANKLIF. In DNA, the CDR3 is TGTGCTCTTGGGGAACCAGCGAATAAACTCATCTTT.

This clone was detected only a few times. The protein that TCRdb holds for this DNA derives from a much larger clone and differs from the translated DNA at residue 6, which likely indicates a read error; the protein shown here is translated from the DNA. The V gene is TRDV1, the J gene TRDJ1, with a weak D call TRDD3 (7 bases). Here the J gene came from matching the DNA to germline, since TCRdb omits it. This CDR3 has 28 residues. The germline gives CDR1 TSWWSYY, CDR2 QGS. The V end lost 1 base, the J end lost 4 bases, and 52 bases lay between the germline ends. CDR3 loop: CALGEQKDERGKSLRIPRGGWSVDKLIF. DNA of the CDR3: TGTGCTCTTGGGGAACAAAAGGACGAAAGGGGAAAGTCCCTACGTATTCCTAGGGGGGGATGGTCGGTCGATAAACTCATCTTT.

This clone was seen a few times. TCRdb's listed protein matches a much larger clone and diverges from this DNA's translation at residue 9, likely through a read error; the protein shown comes from the DNA. This chain joins TRDV1 and TRDJ1; the match to TRDD3 covers 13 bases. The J gene comes from matching the DNA to germline here; TCRdb lacks it. With V trimmed by 1 base and J by 0 bases, 23 bases remained unmatched. The CDR3 spans 24 residues. Germline V gene lookup returns CDR1 TSWWSYY and CDR2 QGS. CDR3 protein: CALGERPTTLTGGYAAGYTDKLIF. The CDR3 DNA sequence: TGTGCTCTTGGGGAACGACCTACCACGCTAACTGGGGGATACGCTGCCGGGTACACCGATAAACTCATCTTT.

As regards this clone: TCRdb's protein for this DNA is that of a much larger clone and differs from the translation at residue 14, likely a read error; the protein shown is the DNA translation. There is no J gene call, but TRDV1 is given as the V gene. CDR3 length equals 16 residues. Germline lookup yields CDR1 TSWWSYY and CDR2 QGS. The CDR3 DNA sequence: TGTGCTCTTGGAGAGCCTTTTCCTCCTTACACCGATAAACCCATCTTT. This gives the protein CALGEPFPPYTDKPIF.

A note on this clone: The protein TCRdb lists belongs to a much larger clone and differs from this DNA's translation at residue 9, which points to a read error; the protein shown is made from the DNA. The chain is built from TRDV2 and TRDJ1, with 9 bases that match TRDD3. TCRdb is silent on the J gene; assignment here came from matching the DNA to germline. The ends lost 8 bases at V and 0 bases at J; junction bases unmatched: 12. The germline V gene encodes CDR1 GEAIGNYY and CDR2 EKD. This CDR3 region has 16 residues. The DNA for the CDR3 is TGTGCCTCCAGGAGAACTGGGGGACAGTACACCGATAAACTCATCTTT. Residues: CASRRTGGQYTDKLIF.

With respect to this clone: This likely reflects a read error, since a far larger clone is one base away. Different DNA sequences within this sample yield the same CDR3. The V gene is TRDV2, the J gene TRDJ1, with 9 positions matching TRDD3. TCRdb supplies no J gene; here it was assigned by aligning the nucleotide sequence to germline. The germline V gene encodes CDR1 GEAIGNYY and CDR2 EKD. The CDR3 spans 17 residues. CDR3 in DNA: TGTGCCTGTTCACAACTGGGGGACCCTCTGTACACCGACAAACTCATCTTT. Translating it yields CACSQLGDPLYTDKLIF.

This sequence joins TRDV1 and TRDJ1; 10 nucleotides align to TRDD3. No J gene is reported in TCRdb; it was inferred here by comparing the DNA with germline. Losses at the gene ends were 6 bases for V and 0 bases for J; bases not matched to a gene: 22. This CDR3 is 21 amino acids long. Germline CDR1 TSWWSYY, CDR2 QGS. The CDR3 DNA follows: TGTGCTCTTGGCGACTCTACCCACTTCCGGGGGATACGTCGGGACACCGATAAACTCATCTTT. As protein: CALGDSTHFRGIRRDTDKLIF.

Comments on this clone: This clone may be a read error of a much larger clone one base away. The gene calls are TRDV1 and TRDJ1, with 11 bases identical to TRDD3. The CDR3 spans 18 residues. The germline gives CDR1 TSWWSYY, CDR2 QGS. CDR3 nucleotide sequence: TGTGCTCTTGGGGAACCCCCATACTGGGGGATAGTCCTCGATAAACTCACCTTT. Translating gives CALGEPPYWGIVLDKLTF.

This clone showed up many times. The chain employs TRDV1 and TRDJ1; perhaps D is TRDD2 or TRDD3 (7 bases each). V was shortened by 0 bases and J by 3 bases, with 32 bases between the two germline ends. This CDR3 spans 22 amino acids. CDR1 and CDR2 from the germline V gene are TSWWSYY and QGS. In DNA, the CDR3 is TGTGCTCTTGGGGAACTAGGGTGTTCCTACTGGGGCAGTATGAAAAGGGCCGATAAACTCATCTTT. This translates into CALGELGCSYWGSMKRADKLIF.

This clone has ten or more counts. The chain combines TRDV1 with TRDJ1; 10 bases agree with TRDD3. Trimming took 6 bases from V and 0 from J; bases not matched to a gene: 25. Germline V gene lookup returns CDR1 TSWWSYY and CDR2 QGS. The CDR3 runs to 22 residues. The CDR3 coding sequence is TGTGCTCTTGGCCTACTTCCTATTCGATACTGGGGGATGATAGGTTACACCGATAAACTCATCTTT. Its translation is CALGLLPIRYWGMIGYTDKLIF.

This clone was recorded many times. The protein in TCRdb stems from a much larger clone and differs at residue 14 from this DNA's translation, likely a read error; here the protein is translated from the DNA. The V call is TRDV2, the J call TRDJ1; 12 nucleotides align to TRDD3. Germline-derived CDR1 and CDR2 are GEAIGNYY and EKD. The CDR3 is made up of 19 amino acids. The ends lost 0 bases at V and 3 bases at J; junction bases unmatched: 13. The CDR3 DNA sequence: TGTGCCTGTGACACCACTCCCGTACTGGGGGATACTGCCGCCGATAAACTCATCTTT. Amino acids: CACDTTPVLGDTAADKLIF.

The J gene was identified as TRDJ1, and no V gene was called; no check of the table's D call, TRDD3, against the DNA was made. The CDR3 has 22 amino acids. The CDR3 coding sequence is TGTGCTCCTGGGGAAGGGTCTCCCTGCTACGTTACTGGGGGACTCACCTCCGATAAACTCATCTTT. Amino acids: CAPGEGSPCYVTGGLTSDKLIF.

In regard to this clone: The TCRdb protein, from a much larger clone, departs from this DNA's translation at residue 4, likely by read error; the protein shown derives from the DNA. The chain carries TRDV2 and TRDJ1, with TRDD3 matching over 12 bases. TCRdb supplies no J gene; here it was assigned by aligning the nucleotide sequence to germline. Germline assignment: CDR1 GEAIGNYY and CDR2 EKD. The CDR3 totals 19 residues. CDR3: CACVTTPVLGDTATDKLIF. CDR3 DNA: TGTGCCTGTGTCACCACTCCCGTACTGGGGGATACTGCCACCGATAAACTCATCTTT.

This clone has a count of ten or more. Within the sample, other DNA sequences also encode this same CDR3. The rearrangement joins TRDV1 to TRDJ1; the match to TRDD3 covers 8 bases. The V gene end was trimmed by 2 bases and the J gene end by 0 bases; junction bases not matched to a gene: 32. The CDR3 is 25 amino acids. The germline CDR1 and CDR2 sequences are TSWWSYY and QGS. The CDR3 DNA sequence: TGTGCTCTTGGGGAAGAACAAATCACCGAGAACCACCGTTACTGGGGGCTTGAGTACACCGATAAACTCATCTTT. Its translation: CALGEEQITENHRYWGLEYTDKLIF.

This clone was recorded at least ten times. The sample holds other DNA sequences that translate to the same CDR3. The J gene is TRDJ1, the V gene TRDV1; 11 positions match TRDD3. This CDR3 is built from 21 residues. Trimming removed 2 bases from V and 1 base from J; junction bases left unmatched: 18. Per germline, CDR1 TSWWSYY and CDR2 QGS. CDR3: CALGEVFLPPYWGIGTDKLIF. Written as DNA, the CDR3 is TGTGCTCTTGGGGAAGTGTTCCTCCCCCCTTACTGGGGGATAGGCACCGATAAACTCATCTTT.

This clone has just a few counts. It differs at one base from a far larger clone, so likely a read error. This same CDR3 is encoded by further DNA sequences in the sample. The J gene is TRDJ2, the V gene TRDV1; TRDD3 matches at 11 bases. Here the J gene came from matching the DNA to germline, since TCRdb omits it. Germline assignment: CDR1 TSWWSYY and CDR2 QGS. This CDR3 is 25 amino acids long. The V and J ends lost 2 bases and 2 bases, in that order; junction bases with no gene match: 28. CDR3 in amino acids: CALGEDPTLVLGDISRGALTAQLFF. The CDR3 DNA is TGTGCTCTTGGGGAAGATCCTACGCTCGTACTGGGGGATATTTCACGTGGGGCCTTGACAGCACAACTCTTCTTT.

This clone was seen a handful of times. The mismatch at residue 6 between this DNA's translation and the TCRdb protein of a much larger clone likely reflects a read error; the protein shown is translated from the DNA. The rearrangement uses TRDV2 and TRDJ3; 9 nucleotides align to TRDD3. TCRdb offers no J gene call, so here the DNA was matched to germline to obtain one. This CDR3 contains 19 residues. Trimming removed 1 base from V and 0 bases from J; junction bases left unmatched: 6. CDR1 and CDR2 (germline): GEAIGNYY, EKD. The chain's CDR3 is CACDTAMGDSSWDTRQMFF. The CDR3 nucleotides are TGTGCCTGTGACACAGCGATGGGGGATAGCTCCTGGGACACCCGACAGATGTTTTTC.